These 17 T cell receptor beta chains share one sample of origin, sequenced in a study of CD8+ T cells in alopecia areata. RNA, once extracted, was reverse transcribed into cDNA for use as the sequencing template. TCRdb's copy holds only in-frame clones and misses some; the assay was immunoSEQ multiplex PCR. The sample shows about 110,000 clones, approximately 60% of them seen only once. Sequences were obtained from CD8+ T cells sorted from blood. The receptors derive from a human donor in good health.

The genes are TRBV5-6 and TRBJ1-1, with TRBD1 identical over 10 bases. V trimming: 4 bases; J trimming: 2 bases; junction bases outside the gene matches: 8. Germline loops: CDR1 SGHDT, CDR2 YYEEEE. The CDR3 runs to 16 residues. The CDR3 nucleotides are TGTGCCAGCAGCCCGGGGACAGGGGTAGCTAACACTGAAGCTTTCTTT. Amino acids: CASSPGTGVANTEAFF.

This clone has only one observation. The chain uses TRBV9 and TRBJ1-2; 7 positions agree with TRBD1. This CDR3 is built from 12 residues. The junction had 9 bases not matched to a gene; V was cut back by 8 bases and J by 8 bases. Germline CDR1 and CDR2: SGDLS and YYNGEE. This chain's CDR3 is CASTKGASGYTF. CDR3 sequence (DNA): TGTGCCAGTACGAAGGGGGCTAGCGGCTACACCTTC.

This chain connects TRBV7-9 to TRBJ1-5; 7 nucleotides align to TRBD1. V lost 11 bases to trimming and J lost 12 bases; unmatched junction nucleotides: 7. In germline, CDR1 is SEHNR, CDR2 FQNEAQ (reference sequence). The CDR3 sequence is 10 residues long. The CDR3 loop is CAVGTGDQHF. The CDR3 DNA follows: TGTGCCGTAGGAACAGGGGACCAGCATTTT.

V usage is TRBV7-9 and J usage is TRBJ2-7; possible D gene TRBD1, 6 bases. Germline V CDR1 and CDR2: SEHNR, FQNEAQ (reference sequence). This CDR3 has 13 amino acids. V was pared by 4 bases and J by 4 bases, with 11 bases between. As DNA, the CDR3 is TGTGCCAGCAGCTCGAAGGGGGTTTACGAGCAGTACTTC. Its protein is CASSSKGVYEQYF.

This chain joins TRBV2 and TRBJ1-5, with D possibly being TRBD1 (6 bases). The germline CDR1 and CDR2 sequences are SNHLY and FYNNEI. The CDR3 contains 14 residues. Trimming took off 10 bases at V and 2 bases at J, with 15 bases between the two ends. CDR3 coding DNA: TGTGCCACCTCGAGGGGGGAGGGCAATCAGCCCCAGCATTTT. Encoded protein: CATSRGEGNQPQHF.

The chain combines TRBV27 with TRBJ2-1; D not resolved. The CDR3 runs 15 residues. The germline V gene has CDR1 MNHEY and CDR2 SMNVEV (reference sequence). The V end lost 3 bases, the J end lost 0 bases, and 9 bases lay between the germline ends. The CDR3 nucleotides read TGTGCCAGCAGTTTTCGACGAGACTCCTACAATGAGCAGTTCTTC. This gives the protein CASSFRRDSYNEQFF.

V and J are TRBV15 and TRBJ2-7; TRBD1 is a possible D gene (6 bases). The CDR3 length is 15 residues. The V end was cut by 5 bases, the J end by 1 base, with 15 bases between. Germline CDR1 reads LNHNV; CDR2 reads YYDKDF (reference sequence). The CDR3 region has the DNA TGTGCCACCAGCTCTACCAGGGGTTGGTCCTACGAGCAGTACTTC. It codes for CATSSTRGWSYEQYF.

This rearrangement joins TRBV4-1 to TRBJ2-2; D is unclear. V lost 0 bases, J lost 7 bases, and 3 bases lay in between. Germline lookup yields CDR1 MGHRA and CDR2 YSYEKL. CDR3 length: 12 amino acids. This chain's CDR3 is CASSQDHGELFF. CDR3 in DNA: TGCGCCAGCAGCCAAGATCACGGGGAGCTGTTTTTT.

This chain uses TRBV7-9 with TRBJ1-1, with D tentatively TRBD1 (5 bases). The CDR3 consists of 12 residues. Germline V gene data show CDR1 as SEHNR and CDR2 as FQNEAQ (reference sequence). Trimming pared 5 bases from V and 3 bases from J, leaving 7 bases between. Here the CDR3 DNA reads TGTGCCAGCAGCCCACAGGACACTGAAGCTTTCTTT. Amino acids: CASSPQDTEAFF.

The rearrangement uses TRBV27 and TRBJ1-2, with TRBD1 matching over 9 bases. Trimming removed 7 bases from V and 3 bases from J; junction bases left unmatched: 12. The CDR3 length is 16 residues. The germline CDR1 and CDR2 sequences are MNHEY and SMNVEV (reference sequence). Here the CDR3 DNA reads TGTGCCAGCAAGGGGCTATACAGGGGGCTTTACTATGGCTACACCTTC. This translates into CASKGLYRGLYYGYTF.

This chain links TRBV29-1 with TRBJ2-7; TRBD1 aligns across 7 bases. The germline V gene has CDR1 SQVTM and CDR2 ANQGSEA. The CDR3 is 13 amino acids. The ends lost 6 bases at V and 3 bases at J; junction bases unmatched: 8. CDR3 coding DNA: TGCAGCGTAGCCGCGACAGGGAACTACGAGCAGTACTTC. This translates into CSVAATGNYEQYF.

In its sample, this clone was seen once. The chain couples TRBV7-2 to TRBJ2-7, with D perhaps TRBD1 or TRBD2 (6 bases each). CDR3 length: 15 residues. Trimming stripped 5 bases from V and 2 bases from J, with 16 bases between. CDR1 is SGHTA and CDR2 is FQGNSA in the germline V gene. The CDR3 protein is CASSAAGGPTYEQYF. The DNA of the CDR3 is TGTGCCAGCAGCGCCGCTGGGGGGCCAACCTACGAGCAGTACTTC.

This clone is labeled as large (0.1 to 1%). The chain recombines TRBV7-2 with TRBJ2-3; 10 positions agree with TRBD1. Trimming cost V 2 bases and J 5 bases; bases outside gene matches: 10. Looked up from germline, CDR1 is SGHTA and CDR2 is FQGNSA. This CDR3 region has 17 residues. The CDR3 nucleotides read TGTGCCAGCAGCTTAAGGAGACAGGGGGCTCGAGGAGATACGCAGTATTTT. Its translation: CASSLRRQGARGDTQYF.

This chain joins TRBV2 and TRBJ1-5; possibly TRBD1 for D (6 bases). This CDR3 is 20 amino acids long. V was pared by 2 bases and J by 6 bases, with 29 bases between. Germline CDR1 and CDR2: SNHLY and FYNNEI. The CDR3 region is CASSEILSGGQDPTGQPQHF. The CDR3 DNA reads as TGTGCCAGCAGTGAAATTCTGTCCGGGGGGCAGGACCCAACGGGTCAGCCCCAGCATTTT.

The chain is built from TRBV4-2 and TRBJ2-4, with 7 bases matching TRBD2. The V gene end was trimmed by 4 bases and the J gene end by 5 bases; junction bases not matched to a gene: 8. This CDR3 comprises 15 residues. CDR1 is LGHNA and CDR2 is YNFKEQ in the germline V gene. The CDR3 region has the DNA TGTGCCAGCAGCCTTAGCGGGCTGTGGGAAAACATTCAGTACTTC. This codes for CASSLSGLWENIQYF.

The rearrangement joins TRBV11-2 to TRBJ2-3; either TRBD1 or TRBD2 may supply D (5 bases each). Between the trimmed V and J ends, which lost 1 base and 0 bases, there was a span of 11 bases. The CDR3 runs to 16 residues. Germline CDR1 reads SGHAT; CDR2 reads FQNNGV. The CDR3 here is CASSLVVGASTDTQYF. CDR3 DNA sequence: TGTGCCAGCAGCTTAGTAGTCGGGGCTAGCACAGATACGCAGTATTTT. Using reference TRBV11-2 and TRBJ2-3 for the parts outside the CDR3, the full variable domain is EAGVAQSPRYKIIEKRQSVAFWCNPISGHATLYWYQQILGQGPKLLIQFQNNGVVDDSQLPKDRFSAERLKGVDSTLKIQPAKLEDSAVYLCASSLVVGASTDTQYFGPGTRLTVL.

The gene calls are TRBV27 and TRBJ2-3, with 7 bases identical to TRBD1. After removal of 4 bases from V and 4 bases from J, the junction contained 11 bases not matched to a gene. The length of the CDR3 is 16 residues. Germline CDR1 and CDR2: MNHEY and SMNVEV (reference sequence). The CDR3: CASSWAVGTAPDTQYF. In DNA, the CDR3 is TGTGCCAGCAGTTGGGCCGTCGGGACAGCCCCAGATACGCAGTATTTT.